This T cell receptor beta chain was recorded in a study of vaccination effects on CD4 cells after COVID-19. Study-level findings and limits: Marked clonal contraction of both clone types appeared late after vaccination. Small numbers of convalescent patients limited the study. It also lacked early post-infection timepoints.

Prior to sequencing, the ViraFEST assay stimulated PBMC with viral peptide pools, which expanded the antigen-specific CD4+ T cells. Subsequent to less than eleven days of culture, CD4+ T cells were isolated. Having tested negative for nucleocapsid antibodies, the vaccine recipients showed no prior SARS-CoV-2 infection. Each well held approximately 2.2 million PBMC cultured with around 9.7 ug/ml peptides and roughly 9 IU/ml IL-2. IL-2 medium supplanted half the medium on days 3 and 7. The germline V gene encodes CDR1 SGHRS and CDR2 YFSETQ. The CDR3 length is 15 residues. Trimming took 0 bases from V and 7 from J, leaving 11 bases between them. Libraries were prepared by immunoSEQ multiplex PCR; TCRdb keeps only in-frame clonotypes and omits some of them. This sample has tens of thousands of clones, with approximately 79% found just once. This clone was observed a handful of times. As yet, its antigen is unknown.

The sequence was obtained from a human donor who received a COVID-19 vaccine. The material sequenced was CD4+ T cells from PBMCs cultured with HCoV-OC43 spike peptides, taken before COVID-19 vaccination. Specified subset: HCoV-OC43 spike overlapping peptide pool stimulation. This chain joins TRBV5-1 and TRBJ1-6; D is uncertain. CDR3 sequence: CASSLAPTTNSPLHF. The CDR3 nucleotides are TGCGCCAGCAGCTTGGCGCCGACAACCAATTCACCCCTCCACTTT.